The next 13 T cell receptor beta chains were all read from a single sample in a study of blood T cell repertoires in COVID-19. Only in-frame clones appear in the TCRdb table, and some are missing; sequencing was by immunoSEQ multiplex PCR. Of hundreds of thousands of clones in the sample, about 88% were seen once. The sequencing input was PBMCs or T cells enriched from blood (not recorded which). These receptors were taken from a man in his sixties who had recovered from COVID-19.

CDR3 region: CASSATQGRDQPQHF. The CDR3 DNA is TGTGCCAGCAGCGCTACGCAGGGGCGGGATCAGCCCCAGCATTTT. This chain joins TRBV7-2 and TRBJ1-5; a weak D match, TRBD1 (6 bases). The CDR3 extends over 15 amino acids. The V gene lost 5 bases and the J gene lost 5 bases, with 16 bases spanning the gap. The germline V gene has CDR1 SGHTA and CDR2 FQGNSA.

The sample holds one count of this clone. The V call is TRBV19, the J call TRBJ2-2; possible D gene TRBD1, 6 bases. This CDR3 has 18 amino acids. V lost 4 bases, J lost 1 base, and 19 bases lay in between. Germline CDR1 reads LNHDA; CDR2 reads SQIVND (reference sequence). CDR3 nucleotides: TGTGCCAGTAGTACCGTATACAAGGGACATCGGAACACCGGGGAGCTGTTTTTT. It specifies CASSTVYKGHRNTGELFF.

This rearrangement joins TRBV4-1 to TRBJ2-1, with D maybe TRBD1 (6 bases). The germline V gene encodes CDR1 MGHRA and CDR2 YSYEKL. Between the trimmed V and J ends, which lost 3 bases and 8 bases, there was a span of 20 bases. The CDR3 totals 16 residues. CDR3 residues: CASSQEDSLGVDEQFF. The CDR3 nucleotides are TGCGCCAGCAGCCAGGAGGACAGCCTCGGTGTGGATGAGCAGTTCTTC.

V and J are TRBV14 and TRBJ1-4; D unresolved. The CDR3 length is 16 residues. The V gene's germline CDR1 is SGHDN and CDR2 FVKESK. The V end was cut by 0 bases, the J end by 7 bases, with 15 bases between. The CDR3 DNA reads TGTGCCAGCAGCCAAGAAGTGCAGGCGGGGTCTGAAAAACTGTTTTTT. This codes for CASSQEVQAGSEKLFF.

V is TRBV5-1 and J is TRBJ2-1; the match to TRBD2 covers 9 bases. V shed 1 base, J shed 4 bases, and the junction held 18 bases outside the gene matches. Germline V gene data show CDR1 as SGHRS and CDR2 as YFSETQ. This CDR3 is built from 20 residues. CDR3 sequence reads: CASSLTGGGAVGLRYNEQFF. The CDR3 bases are TGCGCCAGCAGCTTGACTGGCGGGGGGGCGGTTGGACTGAGGTACAATGAGCAGTTCTTC.

The V call is TRBV6-5, the J call TRBJ2-7, with 7 bases identical to TRBD1. The junction had 11 bases not matched to a gene; V was cut back by 3 bases and J by 6 bases. The germline CDR1 and CDR2 sequences are MNHEY and SVGAGI. This CDR3 contains 15 residues. In nucleotides, the CDR3 is TGTGCCAGCAGTTATAACCGGGACAGACCTCGCGAGCAGTACTTC. This gives the protein CASSYNRDRPREQYF.

The rearrangement uses TRBV27 and TRBJ1-1, with D perhaps TRBD1 (5 bases). Germline V gene data show CDR1 as MNHEY and CDR2 as SMNVEV (reference sequence). The CDR3 is 13 amino acids. The V end lost 1 base, the J end lost 5 bases, and 8 bases lay between the germline ends. This CDR3 reads CASSLYGGTEAFF. For the CDR3, the DNA is TGTGCCAGCAGTTTATATGGGGGGACTGAAGCTTTCTTT.

This rearrangement joins TRBV6-5 to TRBJ1-5; TRBD1 agrees at 7 bases. Losses at the gene ends were 6 bases for V and 7 bases for J; bases not matched to a gene: 6. This CDR3 has 13 amino acids. Looked up from germline, CDR1 is MNHEY and CDR2 is SVGAGI. Written as DNA, the CDR3 is TGTGCCAGCAGAGGGGGCGTTGGACAGCCCCAGCATTTT. It encodes CASRGGVGQPQHF.

The V call is TRBV27, the J call TRBJ2-1; 8 bases are shared with TRBD2. Germline V gene sequence: CDR1 MNHEY, CDR2 SMNVEV (reference sequence). V gave up 3 bases and J gave up 6 bases; unmatched junction bases: 10. The CDR3 runs to 16 residues. The CDR3: CASSLDSGIRVNEQFF. The CDR3 DNA follows: TGTGCCAGCAGTTTGGATAGCGGGATCCGGGTCAATGAGCAGTTCTTC.

The rearrangement uses TRBV6-5 and TRBJ2-3; 10 nucleotides agree with TRBD2. V was clipped by 6 bases and J by 2 bases; unmatched bases: 5. CDR1 and CDR2 from the germline V gene are MNHEY and SVGAGI. The CDR3 has 15 amino acids. CDR3 loop: CASSHSGGITDTQYF. Here the CDR3 DNA reads TGTGCCAGCAGCCATAGCGGGGGGATCACAGATACGCAGTATTTT.

This clone came up a few times. CDR3 sequence: CASRGNRDYQPQHF. The DNA for the CDR3 is TGTGCCAGTAGGGGCAATCGAGATTATCAGCCCCAGCATTTT. J is TRBJ1-5 and V is TRBV19; D gene unclear. This CDR3 comprises 14 residues. CDR1 and CDR2 (germline): LNHDA, SQIVND (reference sequence). With 6 bases removed from V and 5 bases from J, the gap between germline ends came to 14 bases.

This chain uses TRBV3-1 (or the pseudogene TRBV3-2) with TRBJ2-3; possibly TRBD2 for D (6 bases). CDR3 length equals 17 residues. CDR1 LGHDT and CDR2 YNNKEL come from the germline V gene (reference sequence). Trimming took 0 bases from V and 2 from J, leaving 15 bases between them. CDR3 region: CASSQDFQRVYTDTQYF. The CDR3 nucleotides read TGTGCCAGCAGCCAAGATTTCCAGCGGGTCTACACAGATACGCAGTATTTT.

This clone appeared a single time. The chain couples TRBV10-3 to TRBJ2-1, with TRBD2 matching 11 bases. The CDR3 runs 17 residues. The junction had 7 bases not matched to a gene; V was cut back by 0 bases and J by 6 bases. From germline, CDR1 is ENHRY and CDR2 SYGVKD. The CDR3 bases are TGTGCCATCAGTGAGTCGACTCGGCTAGCGGGGGGCAATGAGCAGTTCTTC. Translating it yields CAISESTRLAGGNEQFF.